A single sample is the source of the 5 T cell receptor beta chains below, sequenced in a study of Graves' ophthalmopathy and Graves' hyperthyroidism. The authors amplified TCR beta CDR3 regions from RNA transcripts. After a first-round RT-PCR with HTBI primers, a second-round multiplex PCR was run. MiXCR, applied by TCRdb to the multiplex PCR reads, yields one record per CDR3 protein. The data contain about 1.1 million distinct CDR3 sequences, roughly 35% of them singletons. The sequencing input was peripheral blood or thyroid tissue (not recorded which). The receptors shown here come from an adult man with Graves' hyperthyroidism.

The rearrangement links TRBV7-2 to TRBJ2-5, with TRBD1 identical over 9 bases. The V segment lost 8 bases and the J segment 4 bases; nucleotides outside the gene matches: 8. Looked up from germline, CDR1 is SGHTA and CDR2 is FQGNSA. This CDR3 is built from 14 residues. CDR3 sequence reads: CASALADRGETQYF. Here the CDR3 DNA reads TGTGCCAGCGCGCTCGCGGACAGGGGAGAGACCCAGTACTTC.

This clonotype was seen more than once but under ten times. For the CDR3, the DNA is TGTGCCAGCAGACCCGCCGGGCTCTCGAGGACTGAAGCTTTCTTT. Amino acid sequence: CASRPAGLSRTEAFF. The V and J genes are TRBV2 and TRBJ1-1; D gene ambiguous. CDR3 length equals 15 residues. CDR1 and CDR2 (germline): SNHLY, FYNNEI. Trimming cost V 6 bases and J 5 bases, with 19 bases left between them. Based on the CDR3 plus reference TRBV2 and TRBJ1-1, the full variable domain is EPEVTQTPSHQVTQMGQEVILRCVPISNHLYFYWYRQILGQKVEFLVSFYNNEISEKSEIFDDQFSVERPDGSNFTLKIRSTKLEDSAMYFCASRPAGLSRTEAFFGQGTRLTVV.

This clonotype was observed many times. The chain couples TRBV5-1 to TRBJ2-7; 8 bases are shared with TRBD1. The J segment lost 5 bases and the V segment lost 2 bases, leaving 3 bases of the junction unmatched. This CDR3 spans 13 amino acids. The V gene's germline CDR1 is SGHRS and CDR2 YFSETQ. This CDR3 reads CASSFRGHHEQYF. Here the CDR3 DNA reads TGCGCCAGCAGCTTCAGGGGGCACCACGAGCAGTACTTC. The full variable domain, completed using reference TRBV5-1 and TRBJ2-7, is KAGVTQTPRYLIKTRGQQVTLSCSPISGHRSVSWYQQTPGQGLQFLFEYFSETQRNKGNFPGRFSGRQFSNSRSEMNVSTLELGDSALYLCASSFRGHHEQYFGPGTRLTVT.

Here the CDR3 DNA reads TGTGCCAGCCAAGAGGGACAGGCCTATGGCTACACCTTC. Translating it yields CASQEGQAYGYTF. The V gene is TRBV2, the J gene TRBJ1-2, with 8 bases fitting TRBD1. V was pared by 8 bases and J by 4 bases, with 6 bases of the junction left unmatched. The CDR3 loop spans 13 amino acids. CDR1 and CDR2 from the germline V gene are SNHLY and FYNNEI.

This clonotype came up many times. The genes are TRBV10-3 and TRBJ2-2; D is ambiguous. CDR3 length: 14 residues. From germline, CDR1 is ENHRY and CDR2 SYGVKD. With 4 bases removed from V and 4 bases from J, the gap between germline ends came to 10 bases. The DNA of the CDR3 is TGTGCCATCAGTGTAGAGACTTTCACCGGGGAGCTGTTTTTT. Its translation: CAISVETFTGELFF.